In this sample, the clone carrying this T cell receptor beta chain turned up many times. The target antigen is unknown. This CDR3 has 12 residues. Trimming removed 0 bases at V and 5 bases at J, with 4 bases between. Looked up from germline, CDR1 is LGHDT and CDR2 is YNNKEL (reference sequence). These data originate in a study of T-cell reconstitution after alpha-beta-depleted transplantation in children. Study-level points and caveats: High day-60 TCRbeta diversity in some patients came from surviving recipient T cells and thymic progenitors. Reported findings indicate that, about two months after transplant, alpha-beta T cells came from several hundred expanded clones, which were derived from non-depleted graft cells. At one year after transplant, newly produced T cells mostly accounted for T-cell counts and diversity.

The TCRbeta library incorporated unique molecular identifiers. TCRdb re-called the PCR reads through MiXCR, storing one row per CDR3 protein. The table records 180,000 or so distinct CDR3 sequences, 6.3% of them present only once. The clonotype comes from a girl less than two years old with combined immunodeficiency, due to receive a stem cell transplant. The genes are TRBV3-1 and TRBJ2-5; no firm D call. The sequencing here drew on PBMCs, taken before TCRalphabeta/CD19-depleted stem cell transplant. CDR3 bases: TGTGCCAGCAGCCAAGAGTGGGAGACCCAGTACTTC. It yields the protein CASSQEWETQYF.